These 8 T cell receptor beta chains originate from one sample sequenced in a study of cytomegalovirus exposure and HLA in healthy donors. In the PCR, 60 Vbeta and 13 Jbeta primers were used. Assay: immunoSEQ multiplex PCR; the TCRdb copy retains only in-frame clones and omits some. In the table there are about 140,000 clones, approximately 82% of which are singletons. Sample: PBMCs. These receptors all stem from a man aged 25 to 45 in good health and CMV-seropositive.

V and J are TRBV10-2 and TRBJ2-2; the match to TRBD2 covers 13 bases. The CDR3 is 17 residues long. From germline, CDR1 is WSHSY and CDR2 SAAADI. The junction had 5 bases not matched to a gene; V was cut back by 5 bases and J by 2 bases. In DNA, the CDR3 is TGCGCCAGCAGTTGGACTAGCGGGGGACTCAACACCGGGGAGCTGTTTTTT. It specifies CASSWTSGGLNTGELFF.

The genes are TRBV29-1 and TRBJ1-4; tentatively, D is TRBD1 (5 bases). From germline, CDR1 is SQVTM and CDR2 ANQGSEA. V was shortened by 4 bases and J by 4 bases, with 19 bases between the two germline ends. The CDR3 covers 16 residues. The CDR3: CSVAIGGGGYNEKLFF. CDR3 nucleotides: TGCAGCGTTGCTATTGGGGGAGGCGGATATAATGAAAAACTGTTTTTT.

Only one count was recorded for this clone. The identical CDR3 is also encoded by other nucleotide sequences in the sample. The J gene is TRBJ2-2, the V gene TRBV2; tentatively, D is TRBD2 (5 bases). CDR3 size: 12 residues. Trimming removed 8 bases from V and 6 bases from J, with 10 bases in between. Germline CDR1 SNHLY, CDR2 FYNNEI. CDR3 sequence reads: CASGGGAGELFF. In DNA form, the CDR3 reads TGTGCCAGCGGTGGAGGCGCCGGGGAGCTGTTTTTT.

In the case of this clone: This sample also contains other DNA sequences that code for the same CDR3. V and J are TRBV5-1 and TRBJ2-5; 7 bases are a match to TRBD1. Germline CDR1 is SGHRS and CDR2 is YFSETQ. The length of the CDR3 is 14 residues. Trimming took 4 bases from V and 2 from J; bases not matched to a gene: 5. The CDR3 sequence is CASSLGQTQETQYF. Written as DNA, the CDR3 is TGCGCCAGCAGCCTGGGACAGACTCAAGAGACCCAGTACTTC.

The CDR3 sequence is CASSWTSGKDEQYF. The DNA for the CDR3 is TGTGCCAGCAGCTGGACTAGCGGGAAGGACGAGCAGTACTTC. The chain combines TRBV5-4 with TRBJ2-7; 12 positions agree with TRBD2. This CDR3 has 14 amino acids. Germline loops: CDR1 SGHNT, CDR2 YYREEE (reference sequence). Trimming at V came to 3 bases and at J to 5 bases, leaving 3 bases not matched to a gene.

The chain is built from TRBV11-3 and TRBJ2-1; D unresolved. V gave up 2 bases and J gave up 8 bases, with 7 bases separating them. The germline V gene has CDR1 SGHNT and CDR2 YENEEA. This CDR3 comprises 12 residues. The CDR3 spells CASSLIADEQFF. The CDR3 bases are TGTGCCAGCAGCTTAATAGCAGATGAGCAGTTCTTC.

The chain joins TRBV19 to TRBJ1-2; 7 nucleotides agree with TRBD1. Trimming removed 3 bases from V and 7 bases from J; junction bases left unmatched: 8. Germline CDR1 is LNHDA and CDR2 is SQIVND (reference sequence). This CDR3 contains 14 residues. The chain's CDR3 is CASSITGDSSGYTF. Here the CDR3 DNA reads TGTGCCAGTAGTATTACGGGGGACAGCAGTGGCTACACCTTC.

The V and J genes are TRBV7-3 and TRBJ2-7; 8 bases are a match to TRBD2. The CDR3 covers 15 residues. Trimming at V came to 5 bases and at J to 2 bases, leaving 8 bases not matched to a gene. Germline V gene sequence: CDR1 SGHTA, CDR2 FQGTGA. CDR3 coding DNA: TGTGCCAGCAGCGGTTCGGGGGGGCCGCCCTACGAGCAGTACTTC. This translates into CASSGSGGPPYEQYF.